The clone carrying this TCR beta chain was found once. This sample was taken from a study of CD8 T cells in Susac syndrome. With random hexamers, 0.5 to 1 ug RNA was reverse transcribed. TCRdb analysed the immunoSEQ multiplex PCR reads with MiXCR anew, one entry per CDR3 protein. The data hold fewer than 150,000 distinct CDR3 sequences, with 90% to 95% observed a single time. The receptor comes from a human donor with multiple sclerosis. Sequences were obtained from CD4+ T cells from PBMCs.

The CDR3, as DNA: TGTGCCAGCAGCTTGGCAGCCGGGACAGGCTACAATGAGCAGTTCTTC. Translating gives CASSLAAGTGYNEQFF. The chain joins TRBV5-4 to TRBJ2-1; 8 nucleotides agree with TRBD1. The V and J ends lost 0 bases and 3 bases, in that order; junction bases with no gene match: 5. This CDR3 region has 16 residues. Germline CDR1 is SGHNT and CDR2 is YYREEE (reference sequence).